The clone carrying this T cell receptor (beta chain) occurred many times. The data derive from a study of T-cell reconstitution after alpha-beta-depleted transplantation in children. This sample's TCRbeta library carried unique molecular identifier barcodes. TCRdb ran MiXCR on the PCR reads and lists one entry per CDR3 protein. The data contain roughly 200,000 distinct CDR3 sequences, around 9.6% of them seen just once; the ten biggest clones take up 5% to 7%. The germline V gene has CDR1 LGHDT and CDR2 YNNKEL (reference sequence). The V end lost 1 base, the J end lost 4 bases, and 8 bases lay between the germline ends. The CDR3 length is 13 residues.

The sequenced sample was PBMCs from the stem cell graft donor, obtained from the stem cell graft. The chain links TRBV3-1 to TRBJ2-7; TRBD2 might be the D (5 bases). The source of this sequence is a human donor who donated a stem cell graft to a child with acute lymphoblastic leukemia. The DNA for the CDR3 is TGTGCCAGCAGCCAAGGAGCGGCGTACGAGCAGTACTTC. Protein sequence: CASSQGAAYEQYF.